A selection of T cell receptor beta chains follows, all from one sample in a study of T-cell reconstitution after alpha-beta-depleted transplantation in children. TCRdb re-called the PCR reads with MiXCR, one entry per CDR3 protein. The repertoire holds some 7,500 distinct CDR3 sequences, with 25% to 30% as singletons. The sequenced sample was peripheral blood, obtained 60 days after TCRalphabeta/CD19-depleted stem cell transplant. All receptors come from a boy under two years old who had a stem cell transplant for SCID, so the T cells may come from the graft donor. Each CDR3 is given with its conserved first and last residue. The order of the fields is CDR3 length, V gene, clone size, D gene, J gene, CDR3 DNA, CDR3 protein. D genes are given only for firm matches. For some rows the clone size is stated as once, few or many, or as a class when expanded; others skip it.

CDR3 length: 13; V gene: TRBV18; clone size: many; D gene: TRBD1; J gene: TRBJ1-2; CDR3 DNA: TGTGCCAGCTCGCGGGACAGAGCCTATGGCTACACCTTC; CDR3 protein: CASSRDRAYGYTF
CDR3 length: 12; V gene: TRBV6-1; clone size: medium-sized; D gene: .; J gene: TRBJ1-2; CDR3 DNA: TGTGCCGTCTCCAGGTTCGGCTATGGCTACACCTTC; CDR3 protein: CAVSRFGYGYTF
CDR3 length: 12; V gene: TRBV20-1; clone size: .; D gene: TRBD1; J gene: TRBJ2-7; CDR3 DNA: TGCAGTGCCCCTGGGACAGGGGATCAGCAGTACTTC; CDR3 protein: CSAPGTGDQQYF
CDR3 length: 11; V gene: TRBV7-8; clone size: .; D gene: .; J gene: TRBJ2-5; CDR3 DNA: TGTGCCAGCAGCTTAGGACAGACCCAGTACTTC; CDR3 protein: CASSLGQTQYF
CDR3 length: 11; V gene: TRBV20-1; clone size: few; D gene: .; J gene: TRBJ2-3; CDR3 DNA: TGCAGTGCTACTGGCCCAGATACGCAGTATTTT; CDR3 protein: CSATGPDTQYF
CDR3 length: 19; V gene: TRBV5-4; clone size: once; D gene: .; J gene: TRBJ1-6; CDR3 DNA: TGTGCCATCAGCCCCGGGCTGGCCGTGCGTGGCTCCTATAATTCACCCCTCCACTTT; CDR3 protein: CAISPGLAVRGSYNSPLHF
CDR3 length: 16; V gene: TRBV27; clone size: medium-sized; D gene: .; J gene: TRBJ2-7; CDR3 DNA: TGTGCCAGCAGTTTATCTAGTCAACCGTCCGCCTACGAGCAGTACTTC; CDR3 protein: CASSLSSQPSAYEQYF
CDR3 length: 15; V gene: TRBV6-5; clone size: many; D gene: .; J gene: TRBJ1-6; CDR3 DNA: TGTGCCAGCAGTTACTCGAGCAGTCTCTATTCACCCCTCCACTTT; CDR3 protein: CASSYSSSLYSPLHF
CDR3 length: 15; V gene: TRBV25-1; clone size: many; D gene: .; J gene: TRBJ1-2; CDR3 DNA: TGTGCCAGCAGTATGGGCCCGGGACACCTCTATGGCTACACCTTC; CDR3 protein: CASSMGPGHLYGYTF
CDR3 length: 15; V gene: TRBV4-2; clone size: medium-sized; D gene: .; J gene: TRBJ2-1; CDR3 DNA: TGTGCCAGCAGCCTAGGAGGGGGGGCTTACAATGAGCAGTTCTTC; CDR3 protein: CASSLGGGAYNEQFF
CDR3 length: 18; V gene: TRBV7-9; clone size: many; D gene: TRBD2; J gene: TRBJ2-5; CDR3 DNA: TGTGCCAGCAGCAACTATCAGCGGGGGGGCGTTAACCAAGAGACCCAGTACTTC; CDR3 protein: CASSNYQRGGVNQETQYF
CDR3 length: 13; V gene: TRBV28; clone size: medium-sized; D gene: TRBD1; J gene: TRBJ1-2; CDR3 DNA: TGTGCCAGCAGTTTAGACAGGGGGTATGGCTACACCTTC; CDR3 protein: CASSLDRGYGYTF
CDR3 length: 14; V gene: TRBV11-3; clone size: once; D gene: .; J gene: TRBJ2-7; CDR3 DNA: TGTGCCAGCAGCTTAGAAGAGGCTGAATACGAGCAGTACTTC; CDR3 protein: CASSLEEAEYEQYF
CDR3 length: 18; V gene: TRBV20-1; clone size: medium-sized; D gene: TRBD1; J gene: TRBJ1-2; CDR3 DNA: TGCAGTGCCAAGTACAGGGGCGTCCTGAGGCCACAACTCAATGGCTACACCTTC; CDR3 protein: CSAKYRGVLRPQLNGYTF
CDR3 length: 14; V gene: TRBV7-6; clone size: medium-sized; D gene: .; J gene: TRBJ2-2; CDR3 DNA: TGTGCCAGCAGCTGGGACCACGTTACCGGGGAGCTGTTTTTT; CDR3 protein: CASSWDHVTGELFF
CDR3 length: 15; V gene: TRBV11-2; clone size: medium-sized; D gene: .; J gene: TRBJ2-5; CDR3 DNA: TGTGCCAGCAGCTTAGGTGACAGGCCTGGAGAGACCCAGTACTTC; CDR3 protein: CASSLGDRPGETQYF
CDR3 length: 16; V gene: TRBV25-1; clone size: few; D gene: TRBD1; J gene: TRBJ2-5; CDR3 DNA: TGTGCCAGCAGTGATGGTGACAGGGGGCCGCGAGAGACCCAGTACTTC; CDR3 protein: CASSDGDRGPRETQYF
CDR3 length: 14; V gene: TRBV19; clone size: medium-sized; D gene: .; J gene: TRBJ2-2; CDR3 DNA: TGTGCCAGTAGTATAAGGACGGTGAGAGGGGAGCTGTTTTTT; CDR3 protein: CASSIRTVRGELFF
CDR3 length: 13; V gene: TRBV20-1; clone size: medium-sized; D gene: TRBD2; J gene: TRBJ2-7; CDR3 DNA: TGCAGTGCTTGGACTAGCTCCACATACGAGCAGTACTTC; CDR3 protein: CSAWTSSTYEQYF
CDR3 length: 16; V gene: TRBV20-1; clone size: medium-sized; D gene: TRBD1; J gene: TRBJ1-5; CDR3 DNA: TGCAGTGCTAGGGGGACAGGGAGAGGCCTCAATCAGCCCCAGCATTTT; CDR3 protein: CSARGTGRGLNQPQHF
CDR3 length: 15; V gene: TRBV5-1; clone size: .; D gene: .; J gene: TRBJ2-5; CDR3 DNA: TGCGCCAGCAGCTTGGGCGGGAACCTCCAAGAGACCCAGTACTTC; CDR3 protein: CASSLGGNLQETQYF
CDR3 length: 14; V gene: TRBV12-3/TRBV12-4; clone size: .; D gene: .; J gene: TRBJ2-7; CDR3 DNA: TGTGCCAGCAGCAGACCCCCAGGTGAATACGAGCAGTACTTC; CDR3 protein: CASSRPPGEYEQYF
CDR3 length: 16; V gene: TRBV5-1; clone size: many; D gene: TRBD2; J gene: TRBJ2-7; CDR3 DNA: TGCGCCAGCAGCTTGGTCGGCCTAGCGGGAGGGTGGGAGCAGTACTTC; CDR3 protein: CASSLVGLAGGWEQYF
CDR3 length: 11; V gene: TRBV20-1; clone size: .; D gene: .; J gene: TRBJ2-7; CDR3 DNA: TGCAGTGCTAGGGACGCCTACGAGCAGTACTTC; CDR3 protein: CSARDAYEQYF
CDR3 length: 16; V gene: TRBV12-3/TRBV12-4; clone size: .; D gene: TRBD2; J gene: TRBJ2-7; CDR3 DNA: TGTGCCAGCAGCTCTCTTCGAGGGAGGGCCTCCTACGAGCAGTACTTC; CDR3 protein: CASSSLRGRASYEQYF
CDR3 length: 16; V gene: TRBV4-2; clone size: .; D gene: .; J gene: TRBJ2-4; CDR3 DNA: TGTGCCAGCAGCCAACCCCTTTCCGGGGTGGGGACCATTCAGTACTTC; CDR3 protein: CASSQPLSGVGTIQYF
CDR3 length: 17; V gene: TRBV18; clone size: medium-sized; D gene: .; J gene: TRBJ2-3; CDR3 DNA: TGTGCCAGCTCACCGCTGTGGGGGTTCCTTAGCACAGATACGCAGTATTTT; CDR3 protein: CASSPLWGFLSTDTQYF
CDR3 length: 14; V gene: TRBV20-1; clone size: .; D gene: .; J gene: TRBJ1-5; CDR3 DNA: TGCAGTGCTAGAGCCGTGGGCGGCAATCAGCCCCAGCATTTT; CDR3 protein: CSARAVGGNQPQHF
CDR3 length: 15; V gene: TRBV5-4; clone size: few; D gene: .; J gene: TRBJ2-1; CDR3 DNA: TGTGCCAGCAACCCCTTGGACGGGACGTACAATGAGCAGTTCTTC; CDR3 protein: CASNPLDGTYNEQFF
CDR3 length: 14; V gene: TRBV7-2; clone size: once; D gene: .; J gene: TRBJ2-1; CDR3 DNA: TGTGCCAGCAGCTTAGGGGGATTTTGGAATGAGCAGTTCTTC; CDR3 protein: CASSLGGFWNEQFF
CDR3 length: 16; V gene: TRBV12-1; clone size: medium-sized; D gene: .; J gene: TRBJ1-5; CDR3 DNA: TGTGCCAGCAGCTTTCCCGGGGACAGGCCGAATCAGCCCCAGCATTTT; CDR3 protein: CASSFPGDRPNQPQHF
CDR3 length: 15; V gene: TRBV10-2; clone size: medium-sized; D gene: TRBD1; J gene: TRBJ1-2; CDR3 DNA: TGCGCCAGCAGGAGAGGGAGGGGGCACGACTATGGCTACACCTTC; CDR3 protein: CASRRGRGHDYGYTF
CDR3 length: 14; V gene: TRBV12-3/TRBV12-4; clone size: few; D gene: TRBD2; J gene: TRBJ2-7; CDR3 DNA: TGTGCCAGCAGTTTGACTAGCGGGACATACGAGCAGTACTTC; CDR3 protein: CASSLTSGTYEQYF
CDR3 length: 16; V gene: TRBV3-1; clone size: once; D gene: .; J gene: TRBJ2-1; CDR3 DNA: TGTGCCAGCAGCCAGAGACCGCTGAGCTCCTACAATGAGCAGTTCTTC; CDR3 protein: CASSQRPLSSYNEQFF
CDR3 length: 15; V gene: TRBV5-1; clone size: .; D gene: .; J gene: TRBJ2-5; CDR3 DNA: TGCGCCAGCAGCAAGAGGAACAGGGATTTGGAGACCCAGTACTTC; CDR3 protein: CASSKRNRDLETQYF
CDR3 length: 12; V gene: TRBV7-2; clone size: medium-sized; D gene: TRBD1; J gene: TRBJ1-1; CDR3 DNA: TGTGCAAGAACAGGGGCGGGCACTGAAGCTTTCTTT; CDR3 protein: CARTGAGTEAFF
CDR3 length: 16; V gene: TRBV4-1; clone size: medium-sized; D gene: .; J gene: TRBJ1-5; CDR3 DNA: TGCGCCAGCAGCCAAGATTCTGCGGTTTTACCTCAGCCCCAGCATTTT; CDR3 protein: CASSQDSAVLPQPQHF
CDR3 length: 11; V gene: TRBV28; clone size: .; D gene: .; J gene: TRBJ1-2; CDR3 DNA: TGTGCCAGCAGAGTAACCGGGGGCTACACCTTC; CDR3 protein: CASRVTGGYTF
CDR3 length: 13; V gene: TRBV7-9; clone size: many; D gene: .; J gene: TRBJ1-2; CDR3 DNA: TGTGCCAGCAGCTTGGGCAGGGACGATGGCTACACCTTC; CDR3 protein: CASSLGRDDGYTF
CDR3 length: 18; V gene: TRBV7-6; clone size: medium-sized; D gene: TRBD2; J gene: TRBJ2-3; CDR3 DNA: TGTGCCAGCAGCTTAGCGCAGGGACTAGTGACCAGCACAGATACGCAGTATTTT; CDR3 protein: CASSLAQGLVTSTDTQYF
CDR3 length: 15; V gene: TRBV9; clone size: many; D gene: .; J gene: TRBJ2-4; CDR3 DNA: TGTGCCAGCAGCGTAGCCGGCCGAGAGGCAAACATTCAGTACTTC; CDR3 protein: CASSVAGREANIQYF
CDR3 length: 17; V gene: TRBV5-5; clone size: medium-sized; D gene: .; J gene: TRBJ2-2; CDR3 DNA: TGTGCCACCCGCTTCGCTGAAACAACAGCGAACACCGGGGAGCTGTTTTTT; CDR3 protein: CATRFAETTANTGELFF
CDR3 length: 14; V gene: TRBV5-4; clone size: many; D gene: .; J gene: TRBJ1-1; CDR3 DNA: TGTGCCAGCAGCCAACGGACGAGGCGGACTGAAGCTTTCTTT; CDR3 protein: CASSQRTRRTEAFF
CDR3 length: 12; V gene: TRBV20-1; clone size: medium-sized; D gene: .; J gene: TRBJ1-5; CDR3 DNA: TGCAGTGCAAGGGGAGTAGGGCAGCCCCAGCATTTT; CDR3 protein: CSARGVGQPQHF
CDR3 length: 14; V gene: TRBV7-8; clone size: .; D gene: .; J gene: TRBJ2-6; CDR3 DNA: TGTGCCACCCTACGGGCGTTGAGGGCCAACGTCCTGACTTTC; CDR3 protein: CATLRALRANVLTF
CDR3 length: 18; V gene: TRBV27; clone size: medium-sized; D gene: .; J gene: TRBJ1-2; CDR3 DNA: TGTGCCAGCAGTTTATCGTCAGTCGGGCAGGCCGAATTCTATGGCTACACCTTC; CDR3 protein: CASSLSSVGQAEFYGYTF
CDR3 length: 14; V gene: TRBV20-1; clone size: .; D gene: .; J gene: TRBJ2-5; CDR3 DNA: TGCAGTGCTAGGGAGGGGGCGCGACAAGAGACCCAGTACTTC; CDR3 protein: CSAREGARQETQYF
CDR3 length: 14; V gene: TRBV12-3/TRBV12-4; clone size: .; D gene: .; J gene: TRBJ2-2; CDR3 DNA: TGTGCCAGCTCCCCCAGGGTAGCCGCCGGGGAGCTGTTTTTT; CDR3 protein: CASSPRVAAGELFF
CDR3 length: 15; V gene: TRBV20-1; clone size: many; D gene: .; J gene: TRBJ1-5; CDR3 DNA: TGCAGTGCCTCCACTTGGGGGCAAAGCAATCAGCCCCAGCATTTT; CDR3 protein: CSASTWGQSNQPQHF
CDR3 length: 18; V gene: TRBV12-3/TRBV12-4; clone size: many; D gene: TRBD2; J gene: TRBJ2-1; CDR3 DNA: TGTGCCAGCAGCCTAAGGACTAGCGGGGGCAGCTCCTACAATGAGCAGTTCTTC; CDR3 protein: CASSLRTSGGSSYNEQFF
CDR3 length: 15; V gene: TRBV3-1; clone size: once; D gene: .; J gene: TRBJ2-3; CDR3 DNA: TGTGCCAGCAGCCAAGATAGGGTGACCGGAGATACGCAGTATTTT; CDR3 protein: CASSQDRVTGDTQYF
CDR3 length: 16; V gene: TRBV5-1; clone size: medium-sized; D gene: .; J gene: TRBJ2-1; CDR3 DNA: TGCGCCAGCAGCTCTAAGGGCGGGGGCATGTACAATGAGCAGTTCTTC; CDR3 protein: CASSSKGGGMYNEQFF
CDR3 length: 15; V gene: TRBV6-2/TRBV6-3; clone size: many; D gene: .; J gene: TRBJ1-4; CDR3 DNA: TGTGCCAGAATCTTCCAGACCCTCTGTAGTGAAAAACTGTTTTTT; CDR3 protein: CARIFQTLCSEKLFF
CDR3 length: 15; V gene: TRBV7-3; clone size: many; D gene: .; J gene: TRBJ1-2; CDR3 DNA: TGTGCCAGCAGCTTAGGCCCCCTTACAGGGAATGGCTACACCTTC; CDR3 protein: CASSLGPLTGNGYTF
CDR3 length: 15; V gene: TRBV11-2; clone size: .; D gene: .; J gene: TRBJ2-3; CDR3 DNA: TGTGCCTTCTGGGACGGGCCAGCTAGCACAGATACGCAGTATTTT; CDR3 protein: CAFWDGPASTDTQYF
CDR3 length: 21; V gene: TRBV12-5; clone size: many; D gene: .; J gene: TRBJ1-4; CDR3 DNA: TGTGCTAGTGGTTTGCCCGGTTCGCACTTTCAGGAGACAGCCCCTAATGAAAAACTGTTTTTT; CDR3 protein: CASGLPGSHFQETAPNEKLFF
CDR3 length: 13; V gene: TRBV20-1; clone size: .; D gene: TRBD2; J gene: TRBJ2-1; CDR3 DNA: TGCAGTGTCACTAGCGGGAATTACAATGAGCAGTTCTTC; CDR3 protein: CSVTSGNYNEQFF
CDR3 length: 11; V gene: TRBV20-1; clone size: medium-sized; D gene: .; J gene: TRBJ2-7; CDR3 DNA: TGCAGTGCTAGACACGACTACGAGCAGTACTTC; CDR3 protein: CSARHDYEQYF
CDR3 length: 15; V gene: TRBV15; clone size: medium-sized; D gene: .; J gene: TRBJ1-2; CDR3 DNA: TGTGCCACCAGCAGTGCGGAAGGGGCCGTGCATGGCTACACCTTC; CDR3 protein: CATSSAEGAVHGYTF
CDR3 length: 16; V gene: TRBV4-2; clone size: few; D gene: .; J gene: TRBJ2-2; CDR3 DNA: TGTGCCAGCAGCCAAGAGGGGAACTCCTACACCGGGGAGCTGTTTTTT; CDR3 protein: CASSQEGNSYTGELFF